The rows below give T cell receptor beta chains drawn from one sample of a study of T cell changes during pregnancy in multiple sclerosis. Sequencing used immunoSEQ multiplex PCR; TCRdb keeps in-frame clones, though not all of them. Of tens of thousands of clones in the sample, around 93% were seen once. Specimen: peripheral blood, collected in the first trimester of pregnancy. Source of these receptors: a female donor with multiple sclerosis, enrolled in a pregnancy study. Each CDR3 is given with its conserved first and last residue. The D gene is left open where the match is weak.

V	D	J	DNA	CDR3
TRBV7-9	-	TRBJ1-5	TGTGCCAGCAGCTCGCCTAGTAGCAATCAGCCCCAGCATTTT	CASSSPSSNQPQHF
TRBV7-3	-	TRBJ1-6	TGTGCCAGCAGCGTCGACTTGGGTTCACCCCTCCACTTT	CASSVDLGSPLHF
TRBV4-1	TRBD1	TRBJ1-2	TGCGCCAGCAGCCAAGACTTAACCGGGACAGGGGGCGACCGCGACTATGGCTACACCTTC	CASSQDLTGTGGDRDYGYTF
TRBV7-2	TRBD1	TRBJ2-2	TGTGCCAGCAGCCGAAAACAGGGGACCGGGGAGCTGTTTTTT	CASSRKQGTGELFF
TRBV18	-	TRBJ2-5	TGTGCCAGCTCACCCGTTCGATCGGGGGAGACCCAGTACTTC	CASSPVRSGETQYF
TRBV9	TRBD1	TRBJ2-5	TGTGCCAGCGGGGCACAGGGGGCGGGAGAGACCCAGTACTTC	CASGAQGAGETQYF
TRBV6-1	-	TRBJ1-1	TGTGCCAGCAGGCCGCTTTTTCAGGGGCGCACTGAAGCTTTCTTT	CASRPLFQGRTEAFF
TRBV4-1	-	TRBJ2-6	TGCGCCAGCAGCCAAGAGGAGGCTACTTACTCTGGGGCCAACGTCCTGACTTTC	CASSQEEATYSGANVLTF
TRBV25-1	-	TRBJ1-4	TGTGCCAGCAGTACTCTGGGAGATGAAAAACTGTTTTTT	CASSTLGDEKLFF
TRBV4-1	-	TRBJ1-2	TGCGCCAGCAGCCAAGCCGGGATGTGGGGCTACACCTTC	CASSQAGMWGYTF
TRBV19	-	TRBJ2-7	TGTGCCAGTTCCAGGGCCCAAGGGTTCTACGAGCAGTACTTC	CASSRAQGFYEQYF
TRBV27	-	TRBJ1-1	TGTGCCAGCAGTTTCCGAGGGGGAGGGACTGAAGCTTTCTTT	CASSFRGGGTEAFF
TRBV9	-	TRBJ1-2	TGTGCCAGCAGCGTGGAAACAGGGAGACATGGCTACACCTTC	CASSVETGRHGYTF
TRBV16	-	TRBJ2-2	TGTGCCAGCAGCCCTCGTGCGAGAGGGAAAAAAACCGGGGAGCTGTTTTTT	CASSPRARGKKTGELFF
TRBV12-5	TRBD1	TRBJ1-2	TGTGCTAGTGGTCTACAGGGGGCGTCTGGCTACACCTTC	CASGLQGASGYTF
TRBV4-2	TRBD1	TRBJ1-6	TGTGCCAGCAGCCGCGAGACAGGGGGTAATTCACCCCTCCACTTT	CASSRETGGNSPLHF
TRBV30	TRBD1	TRBJ1-2	TGTGCCTGGGAAGCAGACAGGGTAAACTATGGCTACACCTTC	CAWEADRVNYGYTF